This TCR beta chain derives from a study of blood T cell repertoires in COVID-19. On the study more broadly: Italy, Spain and the United States were the sources of the convalescent and acute COVID-19 samples. T cells, B-cell-depleted T cells, or PBMCs provided the cDNA or gDNA that served as material.

How the authors handled the data: Reference gene primer amplification yielded estimated nucleated cell counts. The repertoire was sequenced with immunoSEQ multiplex PCR; TCRdb's copy has only in-frame clones and lacks some. Clone size and the V and J calls come from that table; the DNA yielded D and trimming. The table records about 260,000 clones, about 85% of them present only once. Deletions cut 3 bases from V and 2 bases from J, with 25 bases between. Germline V gene sequence: CDR1 SGHNT, CDR2 YYREEE (reference sequence). CDR3 length: 19 residues. The chain uses TRBV5-4 and TRBJ2-3; weak D call: TRBD2 (6 bases). The TCR originated in a man aged 60 to 69 with acute or convalescent COVID-19. The sequenced sample consisted of peripheral blood. The CDR3 protein is CASSSIGLSPNADTDTQYF. The CDR3 DNA reads TGTGCCAGCAGCTCAATCGGACTATCCCCTAATGCAGACACAGATACGCAGTATTTT.